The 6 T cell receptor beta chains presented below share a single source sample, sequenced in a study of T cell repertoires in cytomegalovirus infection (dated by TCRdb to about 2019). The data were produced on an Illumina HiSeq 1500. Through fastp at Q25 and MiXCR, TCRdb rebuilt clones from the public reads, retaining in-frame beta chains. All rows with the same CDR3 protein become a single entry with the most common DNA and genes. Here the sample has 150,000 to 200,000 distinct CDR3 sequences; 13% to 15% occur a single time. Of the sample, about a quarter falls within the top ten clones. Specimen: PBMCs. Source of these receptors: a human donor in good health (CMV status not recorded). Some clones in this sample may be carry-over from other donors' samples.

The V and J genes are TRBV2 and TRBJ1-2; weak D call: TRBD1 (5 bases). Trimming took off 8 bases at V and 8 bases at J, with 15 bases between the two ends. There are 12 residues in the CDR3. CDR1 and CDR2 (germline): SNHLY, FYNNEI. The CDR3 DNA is TGTGCCAGCCTACGGGGGGAACGAGGCTACACCTTC. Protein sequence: CASLRGERGYTF.

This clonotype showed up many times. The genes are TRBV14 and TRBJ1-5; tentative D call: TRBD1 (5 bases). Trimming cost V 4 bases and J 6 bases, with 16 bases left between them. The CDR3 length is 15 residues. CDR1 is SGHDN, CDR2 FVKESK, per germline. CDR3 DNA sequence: TGTGCCAGCAGCCCGAAGGGGAGGTTCCCTCAGCCCCAGCATTTT. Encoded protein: CASSPKGRFPQPQHF.

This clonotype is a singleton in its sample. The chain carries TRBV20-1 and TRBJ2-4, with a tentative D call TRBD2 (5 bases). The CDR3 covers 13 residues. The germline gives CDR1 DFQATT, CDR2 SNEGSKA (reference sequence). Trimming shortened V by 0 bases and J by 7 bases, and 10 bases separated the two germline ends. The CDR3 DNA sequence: TGCAGTGCTAGAGACCCGGGAAGGAACATTCAGTACTTC. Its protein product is CSARDPGRNIQYF.

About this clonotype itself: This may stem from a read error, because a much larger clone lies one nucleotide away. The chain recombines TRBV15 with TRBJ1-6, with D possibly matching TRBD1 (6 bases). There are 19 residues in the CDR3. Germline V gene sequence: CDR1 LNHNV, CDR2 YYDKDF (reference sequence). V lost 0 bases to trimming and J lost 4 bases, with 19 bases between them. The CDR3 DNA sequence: TGTGCCACCAGCAGAGATATGGTATCACAGGGAGGGTATAATTCACCCCTCCACTTT. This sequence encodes CATSRDMVSQGGYNSPLHF.

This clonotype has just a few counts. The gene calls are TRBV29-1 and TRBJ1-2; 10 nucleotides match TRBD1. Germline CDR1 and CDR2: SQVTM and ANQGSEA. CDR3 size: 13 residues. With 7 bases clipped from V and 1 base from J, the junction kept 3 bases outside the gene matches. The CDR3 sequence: CSAGTGDNYGYTF. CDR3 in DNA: TGCAGCGCCGGGACAGGGGATAACTATGGCTACACCTTC.

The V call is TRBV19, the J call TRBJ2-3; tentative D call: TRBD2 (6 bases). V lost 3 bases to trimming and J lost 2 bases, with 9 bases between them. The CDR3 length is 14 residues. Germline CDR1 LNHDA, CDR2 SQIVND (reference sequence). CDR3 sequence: CASSMGDSTDTQYF. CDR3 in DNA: TGTGCCAGTAGTATGGGGGACTCCACAGATACGCAGTATTTT.